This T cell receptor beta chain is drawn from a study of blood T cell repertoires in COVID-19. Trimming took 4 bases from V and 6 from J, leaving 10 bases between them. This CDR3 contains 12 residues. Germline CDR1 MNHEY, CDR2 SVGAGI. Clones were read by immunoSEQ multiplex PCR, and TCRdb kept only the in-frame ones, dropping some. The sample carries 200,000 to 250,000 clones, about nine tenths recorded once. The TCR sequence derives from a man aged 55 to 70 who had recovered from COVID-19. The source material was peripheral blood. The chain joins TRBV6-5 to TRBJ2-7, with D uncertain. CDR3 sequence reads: CASSFFPLEQYF. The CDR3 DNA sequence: TGTGCCAGCAGTTTTTTTCCCCTCGAGCAGTACTTC.